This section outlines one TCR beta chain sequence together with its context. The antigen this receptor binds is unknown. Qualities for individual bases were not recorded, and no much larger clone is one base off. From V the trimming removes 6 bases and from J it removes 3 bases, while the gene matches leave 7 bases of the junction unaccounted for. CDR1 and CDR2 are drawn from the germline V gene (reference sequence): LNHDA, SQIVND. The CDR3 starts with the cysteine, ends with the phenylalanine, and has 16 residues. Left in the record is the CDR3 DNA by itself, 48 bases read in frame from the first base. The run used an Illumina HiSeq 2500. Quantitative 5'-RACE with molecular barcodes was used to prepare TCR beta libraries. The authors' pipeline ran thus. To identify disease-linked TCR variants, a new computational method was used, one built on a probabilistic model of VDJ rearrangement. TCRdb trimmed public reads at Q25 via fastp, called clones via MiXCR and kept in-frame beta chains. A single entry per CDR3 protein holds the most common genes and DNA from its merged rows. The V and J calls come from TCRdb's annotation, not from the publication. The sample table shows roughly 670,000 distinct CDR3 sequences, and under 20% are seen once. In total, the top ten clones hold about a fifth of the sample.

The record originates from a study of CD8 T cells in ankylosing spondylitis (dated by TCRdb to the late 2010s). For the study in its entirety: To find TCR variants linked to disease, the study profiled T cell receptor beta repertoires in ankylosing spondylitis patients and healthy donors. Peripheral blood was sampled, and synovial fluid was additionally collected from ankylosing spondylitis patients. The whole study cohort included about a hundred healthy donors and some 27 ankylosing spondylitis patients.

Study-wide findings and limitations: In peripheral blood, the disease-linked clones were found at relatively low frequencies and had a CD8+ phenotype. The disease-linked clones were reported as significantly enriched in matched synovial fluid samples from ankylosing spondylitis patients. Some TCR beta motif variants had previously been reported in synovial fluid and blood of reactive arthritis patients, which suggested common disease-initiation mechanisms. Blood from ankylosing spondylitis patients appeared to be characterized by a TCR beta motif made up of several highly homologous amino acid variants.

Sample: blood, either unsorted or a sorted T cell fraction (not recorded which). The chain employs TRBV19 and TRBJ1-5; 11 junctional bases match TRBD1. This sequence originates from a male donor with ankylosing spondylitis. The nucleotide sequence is TGTGCCAGTAGGGCGACGGGACAGGGGGACAATCAGCCCCAGCATTTT. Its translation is CASRATGQGDNQPQHF.